These 15 T cell receptor beta chains share one sample of origin, sequenced in a study of blood T cell repertoires in COVID-19 (dated by TCRdb to about 2020). Library preparation employed the immunoSEQ multiplex PCR assay. TCRdb holds this immuneACCESS table with in-frame rearrangements only. Some clones are missing; in checked studies, unresolved V genes explain under half, and the rest has no known cause. This sample gives around 200,000 clones in total; roughly 82% of them show up just once. In total, the top ten clones hold roughly 5.9% of the sample. Sequencing was done on a sample of PBMCs or T cells enriched from blood (not recorded which). These receptors were taken from a middle-aged man with acute COVID-19.

The chain links TRBV9 to TRBJ1-2, with D possibly being TRBD1 (5 bases). V lost 4 bases, J lost 0 bases, and 19 bases lay in between. This CDR3 is 17 amino acids long. Germline V CDR1 and CDR2: SGDLS, YYNGEE. The CDR3: CASSPGVGALANYGYTF. The CDR3 region has the DNA TGTGCCAGCAGCCCCGGCGTAGGGGCCCTAGCTAACTATGGCTACACCTTC.

The chain joins TRBV28 to TRBJ2-3, with D possibly being TRBD2 (6 bases). The CDR3 is made up of 15 amino acids. Trimming took off 6 bases at V and 11 bases at J, with 24 bases between the two ends. Germline V gene sequence: CDR1 MDHEN, CDR2 SYDVKM. The CDR3 loop is CASSLRGGGEFRQYF. As DNA, the CDR3 is TGTGCCAGCAGCTTGCGGGGAGGAGGGGAATTTCGGCAGTATTTT.

This chain connects TRBV15 to TRBJ2-7; 13 nucleotides align to TRBD2. Germline trimming cut 1 base from V and 3 bases from J; bases unmatched to any gene: 0. The germline V gene has CDR1 LNHNV and CDR2 YYDKDF (reference sequence). This CDR3 spans 15 amino acids. CDR3 loop: CATSRGTSGSYEQYF. CDR3 nucleotide sequence: TGTGCCACCAGCAGAGGGACTAGCGGGAGCTACGAGCAGTACTTC.

The rearrangement links TRBV6-5 to TRBJ1-1, with D perhaps TRBD1 (5 bases). In germline, CDR1 is MNHEY, CDR2 SVGAGI. This CDR3 comprises 14 residues. Trimming shortened V by 7 bases and J by 4 bases, and 16 bases separated the two germline ends. DNA for the CDR3: TGTGCCAGCATTCTGAACCCAGGGTTCACTGAAGCTTTCTTT. Amino acid sequence: CASILNPGFTEAFF.

This chain uses TRBV5-6 with TRBJ2-7; 8 bases agree with TRBD2. Germline CDR1 reads SGHDT; CDR2 reads YYEEEE. V lost 4 bases to trimming and J lost 8 bases; unmatched junction nucleotides: 8. The CDR3 is made up of 13 amino acids. CDR3 loop: CASSVRGVIQQYF. The CDR3 DNA follows: TGTGCCAGCAGCGTGCGGGGGGTTATTCAGCAGTACTTC.

The gene calls are TRBV11-2 and TRBJ2-7, with TRBD1 matching 8 bases. V shed 4 bases and J 6 bases; nucleotides not matched to a gene: 5. Germline assignment: CDR1 SGHAT and CDR2 FQNNGV. The CDR3 has 13 amino acids. CDR3 region: CASSSDRVGEQYF. In DNA form, the CDR3 reads TGTGCCAGCAGCTCGGACAGGGTAGGCGAGCAGTACTTC. The variable domain in full, completed from reference TRBV11-2 and TRBJ2-7, reads EAGVAQSPRYKIIEKRQSVAFWCNPISGHATLYWYQQILGQGPKLLIQFQNNGVVDDSQLPKDRFSAERLKGVDSTLKIQPAKLEDSAVYLCASSSDRVGEQYFGPGTRLTVT.

The table lists this clone with a few counts. Different DNA sequences within this sample yield the same CDR3. The chain is built from TRBV3-1 (or the pseudogene TRBV3-2) and TRBJ1-5, with TRBD1 as a possible D gene (5 bases). In germline, CDR1 is LGHDT, CDR2 YNNKEL (reference sequence). V lost 2 bases to trimming and J lost 6 bases, with 5 bases between them. The CDR3 spans 12 residues. DNA for the CDR3: TGTGCCAGCAGCCAACAGGGTCAGCCCCAGCATTTT. Its protein is CASSQQGQPQHF.

The J gene is TRBJ2-1, the V gene TRBV21-1; TRBD1 was called by the table and not checked on the DNA. TRBV21-1 corresponds to a pseudogene. The CDR3 has 17 amino acids. CDR3 in amino acids: CASRKKGGLLAKNEQFF. The DNA for the CDR3 is TGTGCCAGCAGAAAAAAAGGGGGTTTGCTAGCTAAAAATGAGCAGTTCTTC.

The table lists this clone with a count of one. This chain joins TRBV28 and TRBJ1-1; D is possibly TRBD1 (5 bases). This CDR3 has 12 amino acids. The germline CDR1 and CDR2 sequences are MDHEN and SYDVKM. V was pared by 2 bases and J by 8 bases, with 9 bases between. The CDR3 spells CASSLKYREAFF. As DNA, the CDR3 is TGTGCCAGCAGTTTAAAGTACAGGGAAGCTTTCTTT.

J is TRBJ2-3 and V is TRBV7-9; 7 bases agree with TRBD2. CDR3 size: 15 residues. The ends lost 5 bases at V and 0 bases at J; junction bases unmatched: 5. Germline V gene data show CDR1 as SEHNR and CDR2 as FQNEAQ (reference sequence). CDR3 region: CASSTSGISTDTQYF. CDR3 nucleotides: TGTGCCAGCAGCACAAGCGGGATAAGCACAGATACGCAGTATTTT. The whole variable domain, remainder taken from reference TRBV7-9 and TRBJ2-3, is DTGVSQNPRHKITKRGQNVTFRCDPISEHNRLYWYRQTLGQGPEFLTYFQNEAQLEKSRLLSDRFSAERPKGSFSTLEIQRTEQGDSAMYLCASSTSGISTDTQYFGPGTRLTVL.

The chain uses TRBV4-1 and TRBJ1-6; D is perhaps TRBD1 (6 bases). Per germline, CDR1 MGHRA and CDR2 YSYEKL. Deletions cut 1 base from V and 7 bases from J, with 11 bases between. The CDR3 runs 15 residues. CDR3 DNA sequence: TGCGCCAGCAGCCAAGGGTTACAGGGAAATTCACCCCTCCACTTT. Amino acids: CASSQGLQGNSPLHF.

The V call is TRBV5-6, the J call TRBJ1-5; D gene uncertain. The V gene's germline CDR1 is SGHDT and CDR2 YYEEEE. The germline V and J ends were trimmed by 0 bases and 5 bases, with 3 bases remaining between them. There are 12 residues in the CDR3. The DNA for the CDR3 is TGTGCCAGCAGCTTGGCGGATCAGCCCCAGCATTTT. This translates into CASSLADQPQHF.

This clone was seen just once. The rearrangement uses TRBV6-5 and TRBJ1-5; D perhaps matches TRBD1 (5 bases). The germline V and J ends were trimmed by 0 bases and 3 bases, with 9 bases remaining between them. Per the germline V gene, CDR1 is MNHEY and CDR2 is SVGAGI. The CDR3 runs to 15 residues. DNA of the CDR3: TGTGCCAGCAGTTACTCGGGGGGATACAATCAGCCCCAGCATTTT. This encodes CASSYSGGYNQPQHF.

This clone was found once. V and J are TRBV6-5 and TRBJ2-7, with a weak D call TRBD2 (6 bases). The CDR3 spans 13 residues. V dropped 8 bases and J dropped 0 bases, with 11 bases sitting between them. Germline CDR1 is MNHEY and CDR2 is SVGAGI. The CDR3 bases are TGTGCCAGCGAGGGGAGGAGCTCCTACGAGCAGTACTTC. This gives the protein CASEGRSSYEQYF.

The chain carries TRBV4-2 and TRBJ2-7; 7 nucleotides align to TRBD1. Germline trimming cut 3 bases from V and 2 bases from J; bases unmatched to any gene: 7. This CDR3 has 15 amino acids. Germline CDR1 and CDR2: LGHNA and YNFKEQ. The CDR3 nucleotides read TGTGCCAGCAGCCACGGACAGGTGGGAACCTACGAGCAGTACTTC. This sequence encodes CASSHGQVGTYEQYF.